The sequence of this T cell receptor (beta chain) was determined in a study of T cell repertoires in cytomegalovirus infection. Using its own MiXCR run on the reads, TCRdb lists one record per CDR3 protein. The sample yields 450,000 to 550,000 distinct CDR3 sequences, about 44% seen once. The CDR3 is 14 amino acids. Deletions cut 5 bases from V and 3 bases from J, with 13 bases between. Germline lookup yields CDR1 SGHTA and CDR2 FQGNSA. This clonotype was seen more than once but under ten times. As yet, its antigen is unknown. The material was cultured PBMCs, obtained from culture after CMV antigen stimulation. The genes are TRBV7-2 and TRBJ2-5, with D possibly TRBD2 on 6 matching bases. The receptor was derived from a human donor in good health (CMV status not recorded). Some clones in this sample may be carry-over from other donors' samples. DNA for the CDR3: TGTGCCAGCAGCCTAGGACTAACCAAAGAGACCCAGTACTTC. It encodes CASSLGLTKETQYF.